This TCR beta chain was recovered during a study of T cells of healthy individuals. Per germline, CDR1 MGHRA and CDR2 YSYEKL. The CDR3 is 13 residues long. The V end was cut by 4 bases, the J end by 5 bases, with 11 bases between. TCRdb recomputed calls from the 5' RACE reads with MiXCR, one row per CDR3 protein. This table holds around 80,000 distinct CDR3 sequences, about 5% found once. In its sample, this clonotype was seen a few times. This chain joins TRBV4-1 and TRBJ2-5; no clear D. This receptor was obtained from a female donor in good health. In DNA, the CDR3 is TGCGCCAGCAGCCTGCTTGACTCGGAGACCCAGTACTTC. This codes for CASSLLDSETQYF.